Each of the 20 T cell receptor beta chains below was sequenced from the same sample in a study of regulatory T cells in long-lasting Graves disease. Both iRepertoire HTBI primers and Arm-PCR of CDR3 regions were used to build the TCR beta libraries. MiXCR, applied by TCRdb to the multiplex PCR reads, yields one record per CDR3 protein. The sample lists about 540,000 distinct CDR3 sequences; around an eighth were seen once. Stated time point: newly diagnosed GD, antithyroid drugs for less than 3 months. The TCR library was made from RNA extracted from PBMCs. This sample was also put to use in a study of T cells in Graves' hyperthyroidism and ophthalmopathy.

The source material was peripheral blood mononuclear cells (PBMCs), sampled at new diagnosis, from a patient treated with antithyroid drugs. Receptor source: a man aged 30 to 39 with Graves disease.

Ten or more counts support this clonotype. The chain uses TRBV28 and TRBJ2-4; D might be TRBD2 (6 bases). This CDR3 is built from 14 residues. The V and J ends lost 9 bases and 0 bases respectively, with 12 bases between them. Germline lookup yields CDR1 MDHEN and CDR2 SYDVKM. The CDR3 DNA reads TGTGCCAGTGTAGCGGACCTAGCCAAAAACATTCAGTACTTC. Protein sequence: CASVADLAKNIQYF.

There are many counts of this clonotype. This rearrangement joins TRBV2 to TRBJ2-7; possible D gene TRBD1, 5 bases. With 8 bases removed from V and 3 bases from J, the gap between germline ends came to 20 bases. This CDR3 is built from 15 residues. Germline CDR1 is SNHLY and CDR2 is FYNNEI. The CDR3 loop reads CASVLDKPYIYEQYF. Here the CDR3 DNA reads TGTGCCAGCGTACTGGACAAACCTTACATCTACGAGCAGTACTTC.

The chain combines TRBV20-1 with TRBJ1-5; 8 bases match TRBD1. Germline V lookup: CDR1 DFQATT, CDR2 SNEGSKA (reference sequence). The CDR3 is 14 amino acids. The V and J ends lost 6 bases and 2 bases, in that order; junction bases with no gene match: 6. In nucleotides, the CDR3 is TGCAGTGCGGGTAAGGGACAGGGCAATCAGCCCCAGCATTTT. It translates to CSAGKGQGNQPQHF.

A word on this clonotype: A read error may explain this, as a much larger clone is one base away. This chain connects TRBV30 to TRBJ2-1; no reliable D call. The CDR3 covers 14 residues. CDR1 GTSNPN and CDR2 SVGIG come from the germline V gene (reference sequence). V lost 2 bases and J 3 bases, leaving 11 bases between the germline ends. In DNA form, the CDR3 reads TGTGCCTGGAGTAGCAGGCGGAGCTACAATGAGCAGTTCTTC. Its translation is CAWSSRRSYNEQFF.

This clonotype has a count of ten or more. This chain links TRBV12-3 or TRBV12-4 with TRBJ2-7, with D hard to call. V gave up 5 bases and J gave up 5 bases, with 7 bases separating them. CDR3 length equals 11 residues. For the CDR3, the DNA is TGTGCCAGCAGTGGTTTGAACGAGCAGTACTTC. Translating gives CASSGLNEQYF.

This clonotype was recorded at least ten times. The V gene is TRBV20-1, the J gene TRBJ2-5; 9 bases align to TRBD1. V dropped 3 bases and J dropped 5; count of bases not matched to a gene: 10. Germline values: CDR1 DFQATT, CDR2 SNEGSKA (reference sequence). The CDR3 totals 15 residues. In DNA, the CDR3 is TGCAGTGCTAGGCCCTCGGGACAGGGAAGGGAGACCCAGTACTTC. Its protein is CSARPSGQGRETQYF.

The rearrangement joins TRBV29-1 to TRBJ2-7; no reliable D call. Germline CDR1 reads SQVTM; CDR2 reads ANQGSEA. V lost 6 bases and J 2 bases, leaving 11 bases between the germline ends. The CDR3 length is 12 residues. The CDR3 here is CSVGDGPYEQYF. The CDR3 region has the DNA TGCAGCGTGGGTGACGGCCCCTACGAGCAGTACTTC.

This clonotype was recorded at least ten times. The rearrangement uses TRBV12-3 or TRBV12-4 and TRBJ1-5; 8 bases map to TRBD1. V trimming: 1 base; J trimming: 5 bases; junction bases outside the gene matches: 1. The CDR3 has 14 residues. The CDR3 coding sequence is TGTGCCAGCAGTTTAGACAGGGGGTATCAGCCCCAGCATTTT. Protein sequence: CASSLDRGYQPQHF.

In its sample, this clonotype was seen many times. This chain joins TRBV13 and TRBJ2-7; 9 nucleotides align to TRBD2. Germline CDR1 reads PRHDT; CDR2 reads FYEKMQ (reference sequence). The CDR3 spans 17 residues. V shed 5 bases and J 4 bases; nucleotides not matched to a gene: 15. The CDR3 DNA follows: TGTGCCAGCAGCACAGAACAACGCGGGAGGGCCTTGTACGAGCAGTACTTC. Translated: CASSTEQRGRALYEQYF.

The table lists this clonotype with many counts. The chain carries TRBV6-1 and TRBJ2-5; TRBD2 might be the D (6 bases). Trimming stripped 6 bases from V and 8 bases from J, with 16 bases between. CDR1 is MNHNS, CDR2 SASEGT, per germline. CDR3 size: 13 residues. The CDR3: CASRDVRGFTQYF. As DNA, the CDR3 is TGTGCCAGCAGGGATGTTCGGGGGTTTACCCAGTACTTC.

This clonotype was detected ten times or more. The chain has TRBV20-1 and TRBJ2-7, with TRBD1 identical over 8 bases. The V and J ends lost 3 bases and 4 bases, in that order; junction bases with no gene match: 8. The CDR3 consists of 14 residues. Per germline, CDR1 DFQATT and CDR2 SNEGSKA (reference sequence). Written as DNA, the CDR3 is TGCAGTGCTAGTTCGGGACAGGTTAATTACGAGCAGTACTTC. Encoded protein: CSASSGQVNYEQYF.

For this clonotype: Germline is not matched at one junction end, which may reflect a read error. The chain joins TRBV19 to TRBJ1-6; D not certain. The V gene's germline CDR1 is LNHDA and CDR2 SQIVND (reference sequence). The CDR3 length is 15 residues. CDR3 region: CASSISASGNSPLHF. In nucleotides, the CDR3 is TGTGCCAGTAGTATTTCGGCTTCGGGTAATTCACCCCTTCACTTT.

The chain combines TRBV18 with TRBJ2-7; TRBD2 might be the D (5 bases). The CDR3 covers 14 residues. V was cut by 3 bases and J by 2 bases, with 11 bases left in between. Germline CDR1 is KGHSH and CDR2 is LQKENI. For the CDR3, the DNA is TGTGCCAGCTCACCGTCGTACGGGGCCTACGAGCAGTACTTC. Its protein product is CASSPSYGAYEQYF.

The rearrangement uses TRBV5-5 and TRBJ1-4; D may be TRBD1 (5 bases). The CDR3 consists of 15 residues. Germline V gene sequence: CDR1 SGHKS, CDR2 YYEKEE (reference sequence). The germline V and J ends were trimmed by 2 bases and 8 bases, with 16 bases remaining between them. The CDR3 coding sequence is TGTGCCAGCAGCTTCGAAACTGGAGGGGAAGAAAAACTGTTTTTT. Amino acid sequence: CASSFETGGEEKLFF.

This clonotype was recorded many times. V and J are TRBV10-3 and TRBJ2-3, with 7 bases that match TRBD2. Germline assignment: CDR1 ENHRY and CDR2 SYGVKD. Trimming at V came to 3 bases and at J to 2 bases, leaving 8 bases not matched to a gene. The CDR3 covers 16 residues. The CDR3 DNA is TGTGCCATCAGTGACGTTCTAGCGGACAACACAGATACGCAGTATTTT. This translates into CAISDVLADNTDTQYF.

For this clonotype: A much larger clone is a single base away; this may be a read error. The rearrangement uses TRBV12-3 or TRBV12-4 and TRBJ2-7; 10 nucleotides agree with TRBD2. J gave up 2 bases and V 6 bases, and 10 bases lay outside the gene matches. CDR3 size: 16 residues. CDR3 nucleotides: TGTGCCAGCAGCTCCGGGACTAGCGACTCAACCTACGAGCAGTACTTC. Protein product: CASSSGTSDSTYEQYF.

Details on this clonotype: Germline and junction disagree at one end, which may indicate a read error. The CDR3 protein is CASSVYGEMNTGAFF. The CDR3 region has the DNA TGTGCCAGCAGCGTCTACGGGGAGATGAACACTGGAGCTTTCTTT. This rearrangement joins TRBV13 to TRBJ1-1; D gene ambiguous. Germline CDR1 PRHDT, CDR2 FYEKMQ (reference sequence). The CDR3 length is 15 residues.

In this sample, this clonotype turned up many times. The chain recombines TRBV5-8 with TRBJ2-1; 10 bases line up with TRBD1. The germline gives CDR1 SGHTS, CDR2 YDEGEE. This CDR3 has 15 residues. With V trimmed by 4 bases and J by 8 bases, 9 bases remained unmatched. CDR3 bases: TGTGCCAGCAGCCCTGGACAGGGGGGTTGGGATGAGCAGTTCTTC. It codes for CASSPGQGGWDEQFF.

V and J are TRBV20-1 and TRBJ2-5; D possibly corresponds to TRBD1 (5 bases). CDR1 and CDR2 from the germline V gene are DFQATT and SNEGSKA (reference sequence). V shed 2 bases and J shed 0 bases, with 10 bases lying between them. The CDR3 length is 14 residues. The DNA for the CDR3 is TGCAGTGCTAGACGTCAGGGCAACCAAGAGACCCAGTACTTC. It encodes CSARRQGNQETQYF.

The chain has TRBV3-1 and TRBJ2-2; D is undetermined. Germline V gene data show CDR1 as LGHDT and CDR2 as YNNKEL (reference sequence). There are 14 residues in the CDR3. V lost 10 bases to trimming and J lost 5 bases, with 17 bases between them. The CDR3 bases are TGTGCCACCCGACCCCGAAGTGTTACCGGGGAGCTGTTTTTT. Protein: CATRPRSVTGELFF. The full variable domain, with the rest looked up from reference TRBV3-1 and TRBJ2-2, is DTAVSQTPKYLVTQMGNDKSIKCEQNLGHDTMYWYKQDSKKFLKIMFSYNNKELIINETVPNRFSPKSPDKAHLNLHINSLELGDSAVYFCATRPRSVTGELFFGEGSRLTVL.